The 5 T cell receptor beta chains below were found in one sample sequenced in a study of CD8 T cells in ankylosing spondylitis. TCRdb independently ran MiXCR on the 5' RACE reads; one entry per CDR3 protein. The repertoire holds 150,000 to 200,000 distinct CDR3 sequences, with 11% as singletons. Sequenced sample: blood, either unsorted or a sorted T cell fraction (not recorded which). Receptors originate from a male donor with ankylosing spondylitis or in good health (not recorded which).

V and J are TRBV7-9 and TRBJ2-1, with D perhaps TRBD2 (6 bases). Germline CDR1 reads SEHNR; CDR2 reads FQNEAQ (reference sequence). V lost 4 bases and J 3 bases, leaving 13 bases between the germline ends. This CDR3 is 15 amino acids long. This chain's CDR3 is CASSSPGLYYNEQFF. In nucleotides, the CDR3 is TGTGCCAGCAGCTCACCGGGACTGTACTACAATGAGCAGTTCTTC. Filled out from reference TRBV7-9 and TRBJ2-1, the complete variable domain reads DTGVSQNPRHKITKRGQNVTFRCDPISEHNRLYWYRQTLGQGPEFLTYFQNEAQLEKSRLLSDRFSAERPKGSFSTLEIQRTEQGDSAMYLCASSSPGLYYNEQFFGPGTRLTVL.

This clonotype was recorded many times. V gene TRBV5-6 combines with J gene TRBJ2-3; the D gene is possibly TRBD2 (6 bases). Germline V gene sequence: CDR1 SGHDT, CDR2 YYEEEE. The CDR3 extends over 15 amino acids. V lost 5 bases, J lost 0 bases, and 13 bases lay in between. CDR3: CASRPTSLSTDTQYF. DNA of the CDR3: TGTGCCAGCAGACCAACTAGCCTAAGCACAGATACGCAGTATTTT.

In this sample, this clonotype turned up many times. The chain couples TRBV6-1 to TRBJ2-1; a possible D gene is TRBD2 (6 bases). Trimming removed 6 bases at V and 9 bases at J, with 18 bases between. CDR3 size: 14 residues. Germline V gives CDR1 MNHNS, CDR2 SASEGT. CDR3 sequence reads: CASRRLGTALEQFF. As DNA, the CDR3 is TGTGCCAGCAGACGACTAGGGACGGCACTTGAGCAGTTCTTC.

The chain has TRBV27 and TRBJ2-7, with D possibly being TRBD2 (5 bases). The V end was cut by 2 bases, the J end by 6 bases, with 20 bases between. CDR1 and CDR2 (germline): MNHEY, SMNVEV (reference sequence). CDR3 length: 16 amino acids. CDR3 protein: CASSLNGNPSFGEQYF. As DNA, the CDR3 is TGTGCCAGCAGTTTAAACGGGAATCCCTCCTTTGGCGAGCAGTACTTC.

The chain couples TRBV5-6 to TRBJ2-5; 9 bases are shared with TRBD1. The CDR3 is made up of 14 amino acids. Germline assignment: CDR1 SGHDT and CDR2 YYEEEE. J gave up 4 bases and V 0 bases, and 1 base lay outside the gene matches. The CDR3 sequence: CASSLVQGAETQYF. The CDR3 DNA reads TGTGCCAGCAGCTTGGTACAGGGGGCAGAGACCCAGTACTTC.